This TCR beta chain was recorded in a study of OX40 agonist ivuxolimab in advanced cancers. Study-wide points: In the 0.1-3.0 mg/kg groups, partial responders showed among the lowest expansion.

If patients had autoimmune disease history or systemic immunosuppression, they were excluded. Profiled with immunoSEQ multiplex PCR; TCRdb holds only in-frame clones, not every one. The sample lists about 92,000 clones, about 84% seen once, with approximately 6.3% in the top ten. To note about this clone: The antigen remains unidentified.

This clonotype was sampled from an adult with an advanced solid tumor such as melanoma, head and neck, liver or kidney cancer. The sequenced sample was CD4+ or CD8+ T cells sorted from blood, obtained in a trial of the OX40 agonist ivuxolimab.

The CDR3 protein is CATAGTIANYGYTF. Written as DNA, the CDR3 is TGTGCCACCGCCGGGACCATAGCTAACTATGGCTACACCTTC. J is TRBJ1-2 and V is TRBV15; D possibly corresponds to TRBD1 (5 bases). Germline V gene sequence: CDR1 LNHNV, CDR2 YYDKDF (reference sequence). The CDR3 sequence is 14 residues long. V was shortened by 8 bases and J by 0 bases, with 13 bases between the two germline ends.